Given below is one TCR beta chain in context. Data came from immunoSEQ multiplex PCR; TCRdb stores just in-frame clones and leaves some out. The sample contains 75,000 to 80,000 clones, approximately 88% of which appear only once. This entry belongs to a study of control samples from healthy donors and cancer patients. Germline trimming cut 6 bases from V and 0 bases from J; bases unmatched to any gene: 9. Germline CDR1 reads DFQATT; CDR2 reads SNEGSKA (reference sequence). The CDR3 loop spans 16 amino acids. This TCR was recovered from a woman aged 50 to 65 with colorectal cancer. Sequencing was carried out using PBMCs. The V gene is TRBV20-1, the J gene TRBJ1-1, with 11 bases aligning to TRBD1. The CDR3 loop is CSASPGQGALNTEAFF. CDR3 coding DNA: TGCAGTGCCAGTCCCGGACAGGGGGCCCTGAACACTGAAGCTTTCTTT.